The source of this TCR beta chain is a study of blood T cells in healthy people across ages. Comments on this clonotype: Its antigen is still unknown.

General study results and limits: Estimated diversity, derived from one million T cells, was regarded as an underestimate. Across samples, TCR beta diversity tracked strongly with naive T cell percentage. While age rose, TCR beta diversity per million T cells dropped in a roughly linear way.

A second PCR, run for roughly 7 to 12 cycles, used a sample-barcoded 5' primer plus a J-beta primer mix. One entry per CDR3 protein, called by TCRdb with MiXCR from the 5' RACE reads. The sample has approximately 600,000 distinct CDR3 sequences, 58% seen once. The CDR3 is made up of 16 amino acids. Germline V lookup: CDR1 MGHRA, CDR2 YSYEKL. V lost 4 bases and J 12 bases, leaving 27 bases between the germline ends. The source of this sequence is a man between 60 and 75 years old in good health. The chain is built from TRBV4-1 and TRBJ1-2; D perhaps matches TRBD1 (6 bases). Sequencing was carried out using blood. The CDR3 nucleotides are TGCGCCAGCAGCCGGCAAACAGTGGCAGGGGCCACGCGGGACACCTTC. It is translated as CASSRQTVAGATRDTF.